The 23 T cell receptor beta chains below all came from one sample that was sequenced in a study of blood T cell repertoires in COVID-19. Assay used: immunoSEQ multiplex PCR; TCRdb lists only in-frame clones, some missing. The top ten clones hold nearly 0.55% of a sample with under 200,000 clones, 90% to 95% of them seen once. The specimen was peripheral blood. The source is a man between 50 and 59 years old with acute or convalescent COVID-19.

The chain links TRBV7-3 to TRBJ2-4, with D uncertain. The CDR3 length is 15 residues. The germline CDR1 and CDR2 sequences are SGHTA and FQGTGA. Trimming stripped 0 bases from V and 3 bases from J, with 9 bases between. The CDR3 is CASSLTGPSKNIQYF. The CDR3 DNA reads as TGTGCCAGCAGCTTAACGGGCCCCAGCAAAAACATTCAGTACTTC.

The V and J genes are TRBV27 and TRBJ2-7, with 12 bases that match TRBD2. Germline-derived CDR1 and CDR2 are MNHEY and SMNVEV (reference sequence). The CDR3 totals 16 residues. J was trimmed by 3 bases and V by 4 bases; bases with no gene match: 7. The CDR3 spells CASSSQTSGRNYEQYF. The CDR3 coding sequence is TGTGCCAGCAGTTCCCAGACTAGCGGGAGAAACTACGAGCAGTACTTC.

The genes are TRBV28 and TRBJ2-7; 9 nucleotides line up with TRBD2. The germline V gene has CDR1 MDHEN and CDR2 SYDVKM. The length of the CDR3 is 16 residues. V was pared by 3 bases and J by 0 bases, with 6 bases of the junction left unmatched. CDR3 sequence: CASSFFRLADSYEQYV. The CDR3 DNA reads TGTGCCAGCAGTTTTTTTCGACTAGCGGACTCCTACGAGCAGTACGTC.

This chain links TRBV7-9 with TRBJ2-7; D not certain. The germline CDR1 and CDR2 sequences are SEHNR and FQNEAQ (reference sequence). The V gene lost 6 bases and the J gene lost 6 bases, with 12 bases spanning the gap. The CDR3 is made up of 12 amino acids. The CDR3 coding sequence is TGTGCCAGCAGAAACACCGAATCCGAGCAGTACTTC. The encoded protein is CASRNTESEQYF. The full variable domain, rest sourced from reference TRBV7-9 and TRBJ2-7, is DTGVSQNPRHKITKRGQNVTFRCDPISEHNRLYWYRQTLGQGPEFLTYFQNEAQLEKSRLLSDRFSAERPKGSFSTLEIQRTEQGDSAMYLCASRNTESEQYFGPGTRLTVT.

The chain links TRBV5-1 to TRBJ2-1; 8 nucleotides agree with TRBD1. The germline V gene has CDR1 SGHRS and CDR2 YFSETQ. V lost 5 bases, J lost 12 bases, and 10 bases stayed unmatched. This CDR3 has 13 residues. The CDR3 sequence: CASRLFDRGRQFF. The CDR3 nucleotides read TGCGCCAGCAGGTTGTTCGACAGGGGTCGGCAGTTCTTC.

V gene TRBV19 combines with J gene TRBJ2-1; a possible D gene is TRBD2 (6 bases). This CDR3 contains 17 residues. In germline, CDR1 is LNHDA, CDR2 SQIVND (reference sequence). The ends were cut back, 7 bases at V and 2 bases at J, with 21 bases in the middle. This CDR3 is CASKTSSIGFAYNEQFF. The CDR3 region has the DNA TGTGCCAGTAAGACTAGTAGCATAGGATTCGCCTACAATGAGCAGTTCTTC.

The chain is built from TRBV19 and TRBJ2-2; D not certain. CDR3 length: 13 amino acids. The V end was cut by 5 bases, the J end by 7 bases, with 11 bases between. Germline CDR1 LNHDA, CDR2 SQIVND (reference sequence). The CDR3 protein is CASSSSTDGELFF. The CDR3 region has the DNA TGTGCCAGTAGTTCCTCTACCGACGGGGAGCTGTTTTTT.

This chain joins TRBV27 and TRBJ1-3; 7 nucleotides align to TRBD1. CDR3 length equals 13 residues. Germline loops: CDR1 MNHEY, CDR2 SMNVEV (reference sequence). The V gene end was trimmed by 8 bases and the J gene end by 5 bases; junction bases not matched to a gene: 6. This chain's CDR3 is CASSTGHRNTIYF. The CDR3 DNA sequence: TGTGCCAGCTCGACAGGGCACCGAAACACCATATATTTT.

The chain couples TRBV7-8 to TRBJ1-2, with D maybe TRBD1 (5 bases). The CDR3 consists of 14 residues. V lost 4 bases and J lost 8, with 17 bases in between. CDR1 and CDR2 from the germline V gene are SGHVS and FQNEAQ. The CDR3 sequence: CASSYGRTNRGYTF. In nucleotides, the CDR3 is TGTGCCAGCAGCTATGGGCGGACAAACAGGGGCTACACCTTC.

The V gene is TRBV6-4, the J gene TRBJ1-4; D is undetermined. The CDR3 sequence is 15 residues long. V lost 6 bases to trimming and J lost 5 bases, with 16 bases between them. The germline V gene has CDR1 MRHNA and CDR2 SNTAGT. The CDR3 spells CASSDGRVANEKLFF. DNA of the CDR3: TGTGCCAGCAGCGACGGGAGGGTGGCAAATGAAAAACTGTTTTTT.

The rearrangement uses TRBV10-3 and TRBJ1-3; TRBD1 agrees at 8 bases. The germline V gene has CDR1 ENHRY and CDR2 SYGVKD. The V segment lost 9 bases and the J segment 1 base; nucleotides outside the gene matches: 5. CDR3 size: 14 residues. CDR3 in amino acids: CAIFQGASGNTIYF. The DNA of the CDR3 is TGTGCCATATTCCAGGGGGCTTCTGGAAACACCATATATTTT.

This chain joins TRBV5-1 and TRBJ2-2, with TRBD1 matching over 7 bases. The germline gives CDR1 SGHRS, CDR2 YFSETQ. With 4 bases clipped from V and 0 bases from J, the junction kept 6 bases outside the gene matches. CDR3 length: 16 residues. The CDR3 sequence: CASSLGQPTNTGELFF. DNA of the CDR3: TGCGCCAGCAGCCTGGGACAGCCTACGAACACCGGGGAGCTGTTTTTT.

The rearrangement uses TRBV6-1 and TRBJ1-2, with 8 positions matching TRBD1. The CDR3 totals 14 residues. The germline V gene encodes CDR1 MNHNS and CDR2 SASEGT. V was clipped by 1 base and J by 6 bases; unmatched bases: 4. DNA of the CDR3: TGTGCCAGCAGTGAAGGAGGACAGGGCCATGGCTACACCTTC. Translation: CASSEGGQGHGYTF.

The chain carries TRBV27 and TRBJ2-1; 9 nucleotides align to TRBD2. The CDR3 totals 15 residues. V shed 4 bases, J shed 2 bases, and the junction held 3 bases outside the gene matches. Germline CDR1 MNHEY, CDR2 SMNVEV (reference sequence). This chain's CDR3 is CASSYSGGAYNEQFF. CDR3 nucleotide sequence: TGTGCCAGCAGTTATAGCGGGGGTGCCTACAATGAGCAGTTCTTC.

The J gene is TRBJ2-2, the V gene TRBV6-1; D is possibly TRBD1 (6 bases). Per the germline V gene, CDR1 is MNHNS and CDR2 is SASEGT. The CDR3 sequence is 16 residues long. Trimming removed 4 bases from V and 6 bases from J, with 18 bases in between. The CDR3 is CASSAFGAGVSGELFF. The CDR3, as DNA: TGTGCCAGCAGTGCCTTCGGGGCAGGGGTATCCGGGGAGCTGTTTTTT.

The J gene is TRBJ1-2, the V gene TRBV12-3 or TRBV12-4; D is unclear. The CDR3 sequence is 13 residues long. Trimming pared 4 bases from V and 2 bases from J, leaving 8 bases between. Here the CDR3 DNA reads TGTGCCAGCAGTTCAGGCAGGAACTATGGCTACACCTTC. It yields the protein CASSSGRNYGYTF.

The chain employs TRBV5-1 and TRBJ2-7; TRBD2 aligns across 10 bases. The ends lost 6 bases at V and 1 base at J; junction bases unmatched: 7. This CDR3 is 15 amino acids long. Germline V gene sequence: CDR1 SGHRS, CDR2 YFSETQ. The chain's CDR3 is CASKPLAGDSYEQYF. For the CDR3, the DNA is TGCGCCAGCAAACCCCTAGCGGGAGATTCCTACGAGCAGTACTTC.

The DNA of the CDR3 is TGTGCCAGCAGCCCCGACAGGGGGCGGGAGACCCAGTACTTC. This codes for CASSPDRGRETQYF. The genes are TRBV7-2 and TRBJ2-5, with TRBD1 matching 10 bases. The CDR3 spans 14 residues. The V and J ends lost 5 bases and 5 bases, in that order; junction bases with no gene match: 5. CDR1 is SGHTA, CDR2 FQGNSA, per germline.

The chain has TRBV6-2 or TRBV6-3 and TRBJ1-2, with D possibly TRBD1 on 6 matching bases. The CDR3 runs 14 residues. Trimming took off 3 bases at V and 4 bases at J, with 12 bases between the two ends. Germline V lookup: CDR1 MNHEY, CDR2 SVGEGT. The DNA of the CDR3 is TGTGCCAGCAGTTATGGGACAAAGATCTATGGCTACACCTTC. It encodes CASSYGTKIYGYTF.

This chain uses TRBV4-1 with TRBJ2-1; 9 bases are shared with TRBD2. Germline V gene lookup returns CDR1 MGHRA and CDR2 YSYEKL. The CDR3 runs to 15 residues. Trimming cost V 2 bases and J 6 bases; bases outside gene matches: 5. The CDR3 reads CASSQIGGRANEQFF. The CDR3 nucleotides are TGCGCCAGCAGCCAAATTGGCGGGAGGGCCAATGAGCAGTTCTTC.

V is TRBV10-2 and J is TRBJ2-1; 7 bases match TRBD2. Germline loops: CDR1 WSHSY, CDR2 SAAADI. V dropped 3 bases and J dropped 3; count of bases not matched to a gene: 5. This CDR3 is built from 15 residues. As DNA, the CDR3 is TGCGCCAGCAGTGAAGGACTAGGCAACTACAATGAGCAGTTCTTC. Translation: CASSEGLGNYNEQFF.

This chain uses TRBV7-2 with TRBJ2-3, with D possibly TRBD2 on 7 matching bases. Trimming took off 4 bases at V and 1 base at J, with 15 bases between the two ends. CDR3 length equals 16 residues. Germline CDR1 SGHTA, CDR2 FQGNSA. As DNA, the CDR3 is TGTGCCAGCAGCTGGGAGGGACACCGAGGCACAGATACGCAGTATTTT. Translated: CASSWEGHRGTDTQYF.

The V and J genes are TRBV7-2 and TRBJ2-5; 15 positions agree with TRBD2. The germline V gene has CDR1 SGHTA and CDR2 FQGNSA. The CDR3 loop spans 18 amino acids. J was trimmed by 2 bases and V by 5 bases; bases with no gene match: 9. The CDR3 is CASSPRRTSGGAQETQYF. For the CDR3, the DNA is TGTGCCAGCAGCCCACGTCGGACTAGCGGGGGGGCTCAAGAGACCCAGTACTTC.